The 16 T cell receptor beta chains below all came from one sample that was sequenced in a study of OX40 agonist ivuxolimab in advanced cancers. The assay was immunoSEQ multiplex PCR, and TCRdb's table has in-frame clones only and misses some. This repertoire shows 60,000 or so clones, around 92% found once; its top ten account for around 20%. The material sequenced was CD4+ or CD8+ T cells sorted from blood, taken in a trial of the OX40 agonist ivuxolimab. Source of these receptors: an adult with an advanced solid tumor such as melanoma, head and neck, liver or kidney cancer.

DNA for the CDR3: TGTGCCAGCAGTGAACCCGGGACAGGGGTCGAGCAGTACGTC. Translated, it gives CASSEPGTGVEQYV. The V call is TRBV6-5, the J call TRBJ2-7; 10 bases are shared with TRBD1. The CDR3 loop spans 14 amino acids. The junction had 7 bases not matched to a gene; V was cut back by 5 bases and J by 6 bases. CDR1 and CDR2 (germline): MNHEY, SVGAGI.

This clone was found once. The V call is TRBV9, the J call TRBJ2-1; 7 bases are a match to TRBD2. This CDR3 is 15 amino acids long. V gave up 3 bases and J gave up 5 bases; unmatched junction bases: 8. CDR1 is SGDLS and CDR2 is YYNGEE in the germline V gene. DNA of the CDR3: TGTGCCAGCAGCGCGAACGGGGACTATCACAATGAGCAGTTCTTC. Amino acids: CASSANGDYHNEQFF.

This clone turned up a few times. V and J are TRBV6-1 and TRBJ2-6, with D uncertain. Germline V gene sequence: CDR1 MNHNS, CDR2 SASEGT. This CDR3 spans 14 amino acids. V was clipped by 1 base and J by 2 bases, with 3 bases between them. CDR3 DNA sequence: TGTGCCAGCAGTGAAGGGACTGGGGCCAACGTCCTGACTTTC. Translating it yields CASSEGTGANVLTF.

The J gene is TRBJ2-4, the V gene TRBV4-3; no clear D. This CDR3 is 15 amino acids long. The V end lost 4 bases, the J end lost 1 base, and 11 bases lay between the germline ends. Germline V gene lookup returns CDR1 LGHNA and CDR2 YSLEER. DNA of the CDR3: TGCGCCAGCAGCCCAACCTGGTCGGCCAAAAACATTCAGTACTTC. Residues: CASSPTWSAKNIQYF.

The chain is built from TRBV19 and TRBJ1-1; 9 bases match TRBD1. CDR3 size: 16 residues. The germline gives CDR1 LNHDA, CDR2 SQIVND (reference sequence). With 7 bases clipped from V and 3 bases from J, the junction kept 12 bases outside the gene matches. CDR3: CASTTFKGDRDTEAFF. DNA of the CDR3: TGTGCCAGTACCACATTTAAGGGGGACAGGGACACTGAAGCTTTCTTT.

This chain links TRBV15 with TRBJ1-2; no clear D gene. Germline V lookup: CDR1 LNHNV, CDR2 YYDKDF (reference sequence). V was pared by 3 bases and J by 1 base, with 6 bases between. The CDR3 is 13 amino acids. CDR3 region: CATSSHGNYGYTF. CDR3 DNA sequence: TGTGCCACCAGCAGCCACGGTAACTATGGCTACACCTTC. Filled out from reference TRBV15 and TRBJ1-2, the complete variable domain reads DAMVIQNPRYQVTQFGKPVTLSCSQTLNHNVMYWYQQKSSQAPKLLFHYYDKDFNNEADTPDNFQSRRPNTSFCFLDIRSPGLGDTAMYLCATSSHGNYGYTFGSGTRLTVV.

This clone occurred once. The J gene is TRBJ1-5, the V gene TRBV28, with D maybe TRBD1 (6 bases). V was shortened by 6 bases and J by 7 bases, with 16 bases between the two germline ends. The CDR3 is 14 residues long. Per germline, CDR1 MDHEN and CDR2 SYDVKM. Written as DNA, the CDR3 is TGTGCCAGCAGCCCTCCGACAGGTTGGCAGCCCCAGCATTTT. This gives the protein CASSPPTGWQPQHF. The variable domain in full, with the rest retrieved from reference TRBV28 and TRBJ1-5, is DVKVTQSSRYLVKRTGEKVFLECVQDMDHENMFWYRQDPGLGLRLIYFSYDVKMKEKGDIPEGYSVSREKKERFSLILESASTNQTSMYLCASSPPTGWQPQHFGDGTRLSIL.

V usage is TRBV28 and J usage is TRBJ2-1, with TRBD2 matching over 10 bases. Trimming took 6 bases from V and 3 from J; bases not matched to a gene: 5. Germline V CDR1 and CDR2: MDHEN, SYDVKM. The CDR3 covers 15 residues. For the CDR3, the DNA is TGTGCCAGCAGATTAGCGGGGGGTTTCTACAATGAGCAGTTCTTC. It codes for CASRLAGGFYNEQFF.

The chain's CDR3 is CASSQDQGQPNTGELFF. CDR3 nucleotide sequence: TGCGCCAGCAGCCAAGATCAGGGACAGCCGAACACCGGGGAGCTGTTTTTT. V is TRBV4-3 and J is TRBJ2-2, with TRBD1 matching 7 bases. The J segment lost 0 bases and the V segment lost 0 bases, leaving 4 bases of the junction unmatched. Germline V CDR1 and CDR2: LGHNA, YSLEER. CDR3 length equals 17 residues.

The chain carries TRBV7-3 and TRBJ2-1; 11 bases are shared with TRBD2. The length of the CDR3 is 15 residues. Germline lookup yields CDR1 SGHTA and CDR2 FQGTGA. Trimming at V came to 5 bases and at J to 9 bases, leaving 9 bases not matched to a gene. CDR3: CASSPLAGGRGEQFF. The CDR3 coding sequence is TGTGCCAGCAGCCCCCTAGCGGGGGGCCGTGGTGAGCAGTTCTTC. The full variable domain, its missing parts supplied by reference TRBV7-3 and TRBJ2-1, is GAGVSQTPSNKVTEKGKYVELRCDPISGHTALYWYRQSLGQGPEFLIYFQGTGAADDSGLPNDRFFAVRPEGSVSTLKIQRTERGDSAVYLCASSPLAGGRGEQFFGPGTRLTVL.

The V call is TRBV7-9, the J call TRBJ2-2; 7 nucleotides agree with TRBD1. This CDR3 contains 15 residues. Per germline, CDR1 SEHNR and CDR2 FQNEAQ (reference sequence). The V and J ends lost 7 bases and 2 bases, in that order; junction bases with no gene match: 7. CDR3 loop: CASNPGQENTGELFF. CDR3 nucleotide sequence: TGTGCCAGCAATCCCGGACAGGAAAACACCGGGGAGCTGTTTTTT.

The V call is TRBV5-6, the J call TRBJ1-2, with D maybe TRBD1 (5 bases). V was pared by 1 base and J by 9 bases, with 10 bases between. The CDR3 is made up of 12 amino acids. The germline V gene encodes CDR1 SGHDT and CDR2 YYEEEE. The CDR3 spells CASSLLRGSYTF. The CDR3 DNA reads as TGTGCCAGCAGCTTGTTGAGGGGAAGCTACACCTTC.

The genes are TRBV29-1 and TRBJ1-5, with 8 bases fitting TRBD1. Germline V gives CDR1 SQVTM, CDR2 ANQGSEA. V gave up 7 bases and J gave up 4 bases; unmatched junction bases: 9. The CDR3 is 14 amino acids. In DNA, the CDR3 is TGCAGCGCAACAGGGGGGGGGATTAATCAGCCCCAGCATTTT. Its translation is CSATGGGINQPQHF.

The rearrangement joins TRBV4-1 to TRBJ1-2, with TRBD1 as a possible D gene (5 bases). The CDR3 covers 14 residues. Germline V CDR1 and CDR2: MGHRA, YSYEKL. Trimming shortened V by 0 bases and J by 8 bases, and 13 bases separated the two germline ends. CDR3 nucleotides: TGCGCCAGCAGCCAAGAACCAGGGACTTGGGGCTACACCTTC. Amino acid sequence: CASSQEPGTWGYTF.

This clone was seen only a few times. The V call is TRBV7-2, the J call TRBJ2-1; no clear D gene. The germline V gene has CDR1 SGHTA and CDR2 FQGNSA. Trimming shortened V by 5 bases and J by 7 bases, and 15 bases separated the two germline ends. The CDR3 loop spans 14 amino acids. DNA for the CDR3: TGTGCCAGCAGCCCAAGAAGATTTGGTAATGAGCAGTTCTTC. Its translation is CASSPRRFGNEQFF.

The chain links TRBV6-4 to TRBJ2-1, with D perhaps matching TRBD2 (6 bases). Trimming left V 2 bases short and J 7 bases short, with 15 bases between. The CDR3 runs to 15 residues. Per germline, CDR1 MRHNA and CDR2 SNTAGT. CDR3 sequence (DNA): TGTGCCAGCAGTGACGGAGCGGTGGGGGGTAATGAGCAGTTCTTC. Amino acids: CASSDGAVGGNEQFF.